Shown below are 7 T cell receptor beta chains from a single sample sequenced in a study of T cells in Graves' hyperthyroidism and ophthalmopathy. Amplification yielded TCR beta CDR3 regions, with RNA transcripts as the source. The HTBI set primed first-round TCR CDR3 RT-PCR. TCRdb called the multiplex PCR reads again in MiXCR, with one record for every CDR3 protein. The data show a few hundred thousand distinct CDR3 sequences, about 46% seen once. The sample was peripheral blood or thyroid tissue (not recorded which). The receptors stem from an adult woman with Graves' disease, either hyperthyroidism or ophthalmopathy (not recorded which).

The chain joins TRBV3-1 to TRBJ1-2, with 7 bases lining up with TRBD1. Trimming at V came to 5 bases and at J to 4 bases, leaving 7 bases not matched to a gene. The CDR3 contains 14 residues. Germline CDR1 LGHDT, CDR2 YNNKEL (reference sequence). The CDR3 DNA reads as TGTGCCAGCAGCGCAACAGGGGTCGGCTATGGCTACACCTTC. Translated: CASSATGVGYGYTF.

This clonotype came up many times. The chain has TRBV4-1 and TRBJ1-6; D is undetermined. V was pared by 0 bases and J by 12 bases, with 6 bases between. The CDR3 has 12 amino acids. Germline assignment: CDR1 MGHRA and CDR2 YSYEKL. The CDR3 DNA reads TGCGCCAGCAGCCAAGATCCCGGACCCCTCCACTTT. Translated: CASSQDPGPLHF.

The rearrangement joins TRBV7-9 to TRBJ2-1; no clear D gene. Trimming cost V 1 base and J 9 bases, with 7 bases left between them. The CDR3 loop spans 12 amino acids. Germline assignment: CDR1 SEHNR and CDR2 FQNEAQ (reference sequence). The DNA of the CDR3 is TGTGCCAGCAGCTTAGGATGGGCTGAGCAGTTCTTC. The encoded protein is CASSLGWAEQFF.

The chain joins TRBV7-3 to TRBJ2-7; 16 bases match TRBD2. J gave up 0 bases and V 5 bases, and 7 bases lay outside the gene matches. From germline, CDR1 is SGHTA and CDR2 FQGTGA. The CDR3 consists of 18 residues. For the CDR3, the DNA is TGTGCCAGCAGCCAGGGACTAGCGGGAGGGCCGGGCTCCTACGAGCAGTACTTC. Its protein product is CASSQGLAGGPGSYEQYF. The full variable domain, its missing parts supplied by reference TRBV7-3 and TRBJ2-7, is GAGVSQTPSNKVTEKGKYVELRCDPISGHTALYWYRQSLGQGPEFLIYFQGTGAADDSGLPNDRFFAVRPEGSVSTLKIQRTERGDSAVYLCASSQGLAGGPGSYEQYFGPGTRLTVT.

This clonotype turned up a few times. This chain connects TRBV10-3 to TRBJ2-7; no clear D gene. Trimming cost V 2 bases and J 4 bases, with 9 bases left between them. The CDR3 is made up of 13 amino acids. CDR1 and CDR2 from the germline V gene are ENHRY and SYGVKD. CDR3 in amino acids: CAISERVGYEQYF. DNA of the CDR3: TGTGCCATCAGTGAGAGGGTCGGGTACGAGCAGTACTTC.

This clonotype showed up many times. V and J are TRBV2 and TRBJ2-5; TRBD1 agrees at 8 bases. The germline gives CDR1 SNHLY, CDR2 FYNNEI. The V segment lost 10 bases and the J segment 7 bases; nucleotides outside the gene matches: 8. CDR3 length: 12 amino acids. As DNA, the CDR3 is TGTGCCAACCGGGACAGGAGCGGGACCCAGTACTTC. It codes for CANRDRSGTQYF.

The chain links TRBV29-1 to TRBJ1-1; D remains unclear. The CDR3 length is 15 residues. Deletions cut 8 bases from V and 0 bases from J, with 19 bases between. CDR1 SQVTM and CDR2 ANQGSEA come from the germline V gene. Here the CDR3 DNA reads TGCAGCAGGTTACCGGGTTTCGGAATGAACACTGAAGCTTTCTTT. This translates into CSRLPGFGMNTEAFF.